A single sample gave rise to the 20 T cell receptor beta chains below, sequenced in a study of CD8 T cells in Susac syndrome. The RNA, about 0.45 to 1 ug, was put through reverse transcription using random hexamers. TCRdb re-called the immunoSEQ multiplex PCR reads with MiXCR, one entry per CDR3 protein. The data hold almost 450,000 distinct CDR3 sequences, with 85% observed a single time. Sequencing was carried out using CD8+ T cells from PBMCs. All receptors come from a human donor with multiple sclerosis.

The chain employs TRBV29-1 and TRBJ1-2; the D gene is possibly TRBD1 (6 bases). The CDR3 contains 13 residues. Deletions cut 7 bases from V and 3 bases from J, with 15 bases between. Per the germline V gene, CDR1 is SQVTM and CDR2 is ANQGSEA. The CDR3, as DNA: TGCAGCGCGAGATTGGGGGGCGACTATGGCTACACCTTC. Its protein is CSARLGGDYGYTF.

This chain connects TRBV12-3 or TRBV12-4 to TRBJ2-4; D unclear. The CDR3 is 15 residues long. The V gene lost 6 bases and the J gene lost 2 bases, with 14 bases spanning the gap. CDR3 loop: CASRKTTDPKNIQYF. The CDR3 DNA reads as TGTGCCAGCAGAAAAACAACAGATCCCAAAAACATTCAGTACTTC.

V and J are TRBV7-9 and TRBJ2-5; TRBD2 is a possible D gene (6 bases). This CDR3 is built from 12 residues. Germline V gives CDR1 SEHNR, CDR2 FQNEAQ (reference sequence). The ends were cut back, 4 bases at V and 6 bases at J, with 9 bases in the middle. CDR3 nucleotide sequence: TGTGCCAGCAGCTCTAGCGTGAAGACCCAGTACTTC. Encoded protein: CASSSSVKTQYF.

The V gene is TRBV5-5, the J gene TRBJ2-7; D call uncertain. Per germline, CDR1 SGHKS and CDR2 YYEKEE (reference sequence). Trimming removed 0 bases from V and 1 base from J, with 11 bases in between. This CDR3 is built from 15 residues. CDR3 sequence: CASSLAADSSYEQYF. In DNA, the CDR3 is TGTGCCAGCAGCTTGGCGGCGGATTCTTCCTACGAGCAGTACTTC.

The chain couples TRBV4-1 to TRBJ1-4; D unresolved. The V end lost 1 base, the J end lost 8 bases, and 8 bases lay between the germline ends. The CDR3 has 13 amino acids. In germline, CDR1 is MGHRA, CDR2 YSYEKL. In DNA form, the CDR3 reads TGCGCCAGCAGCCAAGGAGGGTTCGAAAAACTGTTTTTT. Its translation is CASSQGGFEKLFF.

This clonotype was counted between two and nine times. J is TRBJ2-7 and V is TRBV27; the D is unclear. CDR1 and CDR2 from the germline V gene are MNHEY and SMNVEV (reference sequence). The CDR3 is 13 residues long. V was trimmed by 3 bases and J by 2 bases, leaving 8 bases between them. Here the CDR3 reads CASSFSGPYEQYF. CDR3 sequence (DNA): TGTGCCAGCAGTTTTTCGGGCCCCTACGAGCAGTACTTC.

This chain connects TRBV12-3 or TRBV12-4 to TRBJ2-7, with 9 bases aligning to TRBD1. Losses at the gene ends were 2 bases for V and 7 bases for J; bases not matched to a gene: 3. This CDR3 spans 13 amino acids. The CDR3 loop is CASSLTGGWEQYF. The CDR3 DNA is TGTGCCAGCAGTTTAACAGGGGGCTGGGAGCAGTACTTC.

CDR3 DNA: TGTGCCTGGAAAGATGTGGGGGAGACCCAGTACTTC. Its protein product is CAWKDVGETQYF. The chain employs TRBV30 and TRBJ2-5; D remains unclear. V was cut by 4 bases and J by 5 bases, with 11 bases left in between. CDR3 size: 12 residues. Germline CDR1 GTSNPN, CDR2 SVGIG (reference sequence).

The CDR3 DNA reads TGCAGCGCCCGGACAGGGTTGAACACTGAAGCTTTCTTT. As protein: CSARTGLNTEAFF. The V and J genes are TRBV29-1 and TRBJ1-1; 8 bases are a match to TRBD1. Germline V gives CDR1 SQVTM, CDR2 ANQGSEA. The CDR3 spans 13 residues. V lost 7 bases, J lost 0 bases, and 4 bases stayed unmatched. Variable domain in full (rest from reference TRBV29-1 and TRBJ1-1): SAVISQKPSRDICQRGTSLTIQCQVDSQVTMMFWYRQQPGQSLTLIATANQGSEATYESGFVIDKFPISRPNLTFSTLTVSNMSPEDSSIYLCSARTGLNTEAFFGQGTRLTVV.

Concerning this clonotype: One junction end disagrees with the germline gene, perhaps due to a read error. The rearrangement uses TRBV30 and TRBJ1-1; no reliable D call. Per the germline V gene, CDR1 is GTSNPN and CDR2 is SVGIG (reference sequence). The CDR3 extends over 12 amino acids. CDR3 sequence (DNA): TGTGCCTGGAGTGGAAGGGTCACTGAAGTTTTCTTT. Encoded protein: CAWSGRVTEVFF.

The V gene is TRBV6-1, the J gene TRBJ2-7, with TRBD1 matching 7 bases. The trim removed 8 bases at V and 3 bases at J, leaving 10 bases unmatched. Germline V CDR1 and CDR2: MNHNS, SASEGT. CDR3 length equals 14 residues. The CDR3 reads CASLDGDRDYEQYF. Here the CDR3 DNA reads TGTGCCAGCCTCGACGGGGACAGAGACTACGAGCAGTACTTC.

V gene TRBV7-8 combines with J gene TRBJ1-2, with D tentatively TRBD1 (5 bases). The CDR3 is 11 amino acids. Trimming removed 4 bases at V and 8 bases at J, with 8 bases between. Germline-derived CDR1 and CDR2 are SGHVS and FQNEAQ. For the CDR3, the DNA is TGTGCCAGCAGCTCTGGGGGGGGCTACACCTTC. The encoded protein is CASSSGGGYTF.

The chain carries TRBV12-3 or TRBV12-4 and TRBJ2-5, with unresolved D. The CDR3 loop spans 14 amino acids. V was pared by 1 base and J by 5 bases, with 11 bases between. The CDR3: CASSLVGEMETQYF. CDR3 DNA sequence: TGTGCCAGCAGTTTAGTAGGTGAAATGGAGACCCAGTACTTC.

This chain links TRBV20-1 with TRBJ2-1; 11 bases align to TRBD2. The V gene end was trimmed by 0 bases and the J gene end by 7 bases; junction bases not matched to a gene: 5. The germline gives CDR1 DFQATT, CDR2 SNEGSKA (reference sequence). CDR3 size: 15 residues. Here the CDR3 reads CSARDVLAGVNEQFF. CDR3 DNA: TGCAGTGCTAGAGACGTACTAGCGGGAGTTAATGAGCAGTTCTTC.

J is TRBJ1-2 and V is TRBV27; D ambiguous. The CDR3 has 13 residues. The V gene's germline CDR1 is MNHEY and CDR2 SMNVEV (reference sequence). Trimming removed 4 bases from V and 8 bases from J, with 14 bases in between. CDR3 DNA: TGTGCCAGCAGTTCCGGGATGAGCTGGGGCTACACCTTC. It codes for CASSSGMSWGYTF.

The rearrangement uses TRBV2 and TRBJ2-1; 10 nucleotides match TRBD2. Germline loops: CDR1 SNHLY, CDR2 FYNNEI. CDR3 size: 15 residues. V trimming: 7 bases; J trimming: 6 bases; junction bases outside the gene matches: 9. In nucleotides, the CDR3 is TGTGCCAGCACGCCCGGGACTAGCGTAGCCAATGAGCAGTTCTTC. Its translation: CASTPGTSVANEQFF.

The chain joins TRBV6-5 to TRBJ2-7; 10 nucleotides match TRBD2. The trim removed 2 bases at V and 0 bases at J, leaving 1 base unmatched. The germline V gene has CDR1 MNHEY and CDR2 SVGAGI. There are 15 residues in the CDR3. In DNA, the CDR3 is TGTGCCAGCAGTTACCGGACTAGCGGCTCCTACGAGCAGTACTTC. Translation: CASSYRTSGSYEQYF.

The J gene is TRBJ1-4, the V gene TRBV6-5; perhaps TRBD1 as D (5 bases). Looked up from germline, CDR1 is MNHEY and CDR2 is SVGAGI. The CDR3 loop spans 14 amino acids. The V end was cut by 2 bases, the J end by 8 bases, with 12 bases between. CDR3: CASSYTGMNEKLFF. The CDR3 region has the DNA TGTGCCAGCAGTTACACAGGAATGAACGAAAAACTGTTTTTT.

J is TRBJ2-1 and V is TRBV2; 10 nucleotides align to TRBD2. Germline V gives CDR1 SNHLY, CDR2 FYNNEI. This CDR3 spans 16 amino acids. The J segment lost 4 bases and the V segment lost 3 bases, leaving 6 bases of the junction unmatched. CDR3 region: CASSDLGLAAYNEQFF. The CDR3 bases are TGTGCCAGCAGTGACCTCGGACTAGCGGCATACAATGAGCAGTTCTTC. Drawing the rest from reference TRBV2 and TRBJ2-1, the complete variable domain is EPEVTQTPSHQVTQMGQEVILRCVPISNHLYFYWYRQILGQKVEFLVSFYNNEISEKSEIFDDQFSVERPDGSNFTLKIRSTKLEDSAMYFCASSDLGLAAYNEQFFGPGTRLTVL.

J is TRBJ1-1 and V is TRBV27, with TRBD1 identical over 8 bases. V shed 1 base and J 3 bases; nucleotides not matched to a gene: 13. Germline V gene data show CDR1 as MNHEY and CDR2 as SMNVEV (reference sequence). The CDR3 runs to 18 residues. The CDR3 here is CASSLFAATGDLDTEAFF. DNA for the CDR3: TGTGCCAGCAGTTTATTCGCCGCGACAGGGGATTTGGACACTGAAGCTTTCTTT.